This T cell receptor (beta chain) was captured by sequencing in a study of cytomegalovirus exposure and HLA in healthy donors. Study-level background: Across roughly 400 genotyped donors, approximately 80% landed in the Caucasian-associated ancestry cluster.

The germline V gene has CDR1 LGHNA and CDR2 YSLEER. V lost 0 bases and J lost 0, with 12 bases in between. This CDR3 spans 16 amino acids. The primer mix had 60 Vbeta and 13 Jbeta primers. The repertoire was sequenced with immunoSEQ multiplex PCR; TCRdb's copy has only in-frame clones and lacks some. The sample records about 150,000 clones, approximately 9% being singletons. This receptor was obtained from a male donor in good health and CMV-seronegative. The sequenced material came from PBMCs. The chain couples TRBV4-3 to TRBJ2-7, with a possible D match to TRBD2 (6 bases). CDR3 nucleotides: TGCGCCAGCAGCCAAGAGCGGGATATTTCCTCCTACGAGCAGTACTTC. Amino acids: CASSQERDISSYEQYF.